The subject of this entry is one T cell receptor beta chain. Its cognate antigen has yet to be identified. Base quality data are lacking; no much larger clone is found one base away. This sample is part of a study of T cell responses to AZD1222 COVID-19 vaccine (dated by TCRdb to 2020 to 2022). A note on the overall study: AZD1222 recipients with second doses at about 4 weeks or about 12 weeks were pooled, because spike-specific TCR depth and breadth did not differ between schedules. A total of approximately 240 trial participants underwent TCR sequencing, of whom approximately 200 had received two doses of AZD1222 and around 25 had received two doses of the MenACWY control vaccine. Trial participants were enrolled by age into subgroups of 18-55, 56-69 and 70-plus years, and about 150, 27 and 61 TCR-sequenced participants, respectively, were included in these subgroups. What the work shows at the level of the full study, not this receptor alone: Because no samples from the day 14 peak response were available, repertoires could be characterized only after the peak T cell response. Most participants were white British and females outnumbered males, and the authors suggested that clonal diversity may have been underestimated. After two AZD1222 doses, spike-specific TCR breadth and depth were significantly higher than at day 0 and than in MenACWY recipients. Epitopes outside the regions mutated in the B.1.351 and B.1.1.7 variants were reportedly recognized by nearly half of the unique spike-specific TCRs. Only 5 to 7 AZD1222 recipients were SARS-CoV-2 seropositive at baseline, limiting conclusions about previously exposed vaccinees. The 56-69-year group was small, and its depth increase did not reach significance, likely because of low power. The vaccine-associated CD4 TCRs covered the entire spike protein, and the dominant responses fell in regions 160-218 and 743-854.

In the paper's terms, the time point label means: baseline before first vaccination. Vaccinee samples came from UK trials COV001 and COV002, including a single-blind randomized controlled phase 2/3 trial of AZD1222 (ChAdOx1 nCoV-19) in healthy adults. For TCRbeta chain sequencing, PBMC samples from trial participants were taken at day 0 and at day 28 after the second dose. CDR1 and CDR2 are read off the germline V gene (reference sequence) as SEHNR and FQNEAQ. Taken from cysteine to phenylalanine, the CDR3 has 17 residues. The retained sequence is limited to the CDR3, 51 bases, with the frame set at the first base. V is clipped by 5 bases and J by 8 bases, and the sequence between their germline boundaries is 24 bases long. The CDR3 regions of human TCRbeta chains were analyzed by immunosequencing. In the authors' own workflow: TCRs in the repertoires were matched against a reference library of SARS-CoV-2-specific TCRs that had been generated with the MIRA antigen-specificity platform. Breadth was defined as the fraction of unique TCRs that were SARS-CoV-2-associated. Depth was defined as the fraction of total T cells that were SARS-CoV-2-associated. Using the MIRA data, each spike-specific TCR was assigned both to the spike region to which the TCR was reactive and to a CD4 or CD8 class. Log10-transformed breadth and depth values were compared by one-way ANOVA with Sidak's multiple comparisons tests. Here the immuneACCESS table is served through TCRdb, limited to in-frame sequences with V and J called. Missing clones are a known gap in these copies; in checked studies unresolved V genes cover under half, and the rest lacks a known reason. V, J and clone size reflect that table, while D and trimming were determined from the DNA. The sample profile shows around 140,000 clones; over 85% of them were found once. The ten largest clones add up to 5% to 6.5% of the sample.

Sequenced material: peripheral blood, taken on day 0 of AZD1222 vaccination. This TCR came from an adult in good health. The chain employs TRBV7-9 and TRBJ1-4, with no reliable assignment of the D segment. The CDR3 sequence is CASSPPIPDGDGEKLFF. The nucleotide sequence is given as TGTGCCAGCAGCCCACCAATCCCGGACGGCGATGGGGAAAAACTGTTTTTT.